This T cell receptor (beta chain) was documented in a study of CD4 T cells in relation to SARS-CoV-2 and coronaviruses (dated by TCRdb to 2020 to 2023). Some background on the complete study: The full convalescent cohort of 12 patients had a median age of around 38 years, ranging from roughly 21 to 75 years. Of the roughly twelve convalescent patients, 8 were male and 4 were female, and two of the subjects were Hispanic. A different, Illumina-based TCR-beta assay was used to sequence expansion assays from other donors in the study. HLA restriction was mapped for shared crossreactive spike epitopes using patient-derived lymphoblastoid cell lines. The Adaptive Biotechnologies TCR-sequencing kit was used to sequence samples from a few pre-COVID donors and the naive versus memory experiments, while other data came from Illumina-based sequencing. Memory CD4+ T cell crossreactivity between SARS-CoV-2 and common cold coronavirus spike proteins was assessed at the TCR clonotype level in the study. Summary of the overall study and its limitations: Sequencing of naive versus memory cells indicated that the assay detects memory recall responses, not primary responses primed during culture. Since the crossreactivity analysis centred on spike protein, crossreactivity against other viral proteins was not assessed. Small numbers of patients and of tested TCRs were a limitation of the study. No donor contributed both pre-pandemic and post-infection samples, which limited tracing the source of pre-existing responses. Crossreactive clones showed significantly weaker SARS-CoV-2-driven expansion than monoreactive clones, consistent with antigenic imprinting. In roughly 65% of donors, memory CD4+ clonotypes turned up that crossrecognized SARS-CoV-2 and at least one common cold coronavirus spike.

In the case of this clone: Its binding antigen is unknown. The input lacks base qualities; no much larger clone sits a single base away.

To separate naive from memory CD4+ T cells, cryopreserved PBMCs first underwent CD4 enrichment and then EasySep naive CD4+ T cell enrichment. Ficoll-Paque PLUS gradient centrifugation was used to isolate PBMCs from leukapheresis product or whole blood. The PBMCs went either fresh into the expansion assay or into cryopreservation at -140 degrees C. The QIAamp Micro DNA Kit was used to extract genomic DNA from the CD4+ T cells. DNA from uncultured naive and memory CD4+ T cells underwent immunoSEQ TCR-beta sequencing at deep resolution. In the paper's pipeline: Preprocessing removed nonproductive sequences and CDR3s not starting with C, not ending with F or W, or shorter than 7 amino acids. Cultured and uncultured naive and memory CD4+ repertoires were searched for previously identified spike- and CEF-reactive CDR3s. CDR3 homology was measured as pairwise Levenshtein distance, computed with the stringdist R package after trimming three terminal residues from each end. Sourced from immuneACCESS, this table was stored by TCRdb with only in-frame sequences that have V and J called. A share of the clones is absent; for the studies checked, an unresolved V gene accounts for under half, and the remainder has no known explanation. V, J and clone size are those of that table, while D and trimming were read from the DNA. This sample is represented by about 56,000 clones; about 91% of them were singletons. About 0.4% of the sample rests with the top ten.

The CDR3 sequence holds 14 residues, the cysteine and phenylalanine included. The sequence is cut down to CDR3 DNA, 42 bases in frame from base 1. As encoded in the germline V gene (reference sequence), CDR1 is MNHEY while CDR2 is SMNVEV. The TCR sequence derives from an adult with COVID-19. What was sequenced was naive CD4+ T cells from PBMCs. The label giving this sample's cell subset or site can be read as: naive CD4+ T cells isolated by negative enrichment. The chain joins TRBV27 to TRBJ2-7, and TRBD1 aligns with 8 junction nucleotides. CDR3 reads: CVPIGGQERYEQYF. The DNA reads TGTGTACCGATCGGGGGACAGGAGAGGTACGAGCAGTACTTC.